This record looks at one T cell receptor beta chain sequence and its context. Its antigen is unknown. No much larger clone exists at a distance of one base, and base qualities are not known. The immunoSEQ Assay, a bias-controlled multiplex PCR, was used to amplify TCRbeta CDR3 regions from genomic DNA. The authors processed their data as follows. The number of nucleated cells in each sample was estimated from the amplification of reference gene primers within the assay. To quantify the absolute abundance of each unique TCRbeta CDR3 rearrangement, sequence reads were collapsed and filtered. Productive Simpson clonality was computed per sample as the square root of Simpson's diversity index over productive rearrangements. TCRdb mirrors the immuneACCESS table, restricted to in-frame sequences. Some clones are absent from its copies; in checked studies, under half trace to an unresolved V gene, and the reason for the others is unknown. From that table come the V and J calls and clone size; the DNA was used to work out D and trimming. The sample contains more than 110,000 clones, approximately 84% of them found a single time. The leading ten clones occupy less than 9.5% of the sample.

These data come from a study of blood T cell repertoires in COVID-19 (dated by TCRdb to about 2020). Regarding the complete study: Samples from collaborators originated in the United States, Italy and Spain and spanned both the acute and convalescent phases of COVID-19. The material from the prospective study consisted of cDNA or gDNA derived from T cells, B-cell-depleted T cells, or PBMCs. Nearly every sample came with metadata listing a de-identified subject ID, COVID-19 status, age in years and sex. Where available, HLA class I and class II types were obtained from metadata supplied by the sample provider rather than from assay-based typing. The dataset comprised deeply sampled blood TCRbeta repertoires from subjects exposed to, actively infected with, or recovered from COVID-19. The repertoires were released in a freely available public database intended as a resource for research on the immune response to SARS-CoV-2. Samples came from the ongoing ImmuneRACE study (first 160 participants) plus 1,254 subjects from 6 global collaborators. What the research found in general, with its limitations: Clinical and demographic metadata were provided uncurated, with the amount varying by source and participant.

The germline V gene gives CDR1 as MGHDK and CDR2 as SYGVNS. Trimming removed 5 bases from V and 0 bases from J, leaving 8 bases between the germline ends. The CDR3, cysteine through phenylalanine, is 13 amino acids long. Just the 39-base CDR3 DNA is kept, in frame starting at base 1. The collaborating institutions used their own protocols to collect whole blood in K2EDTA tubes. Collaborator samples were shipped for TCRbeta analysis as frozen whole blood, isolated PBMCs, or DNA extracted from either sample type. This clonotype was sampled from a human donor in a cohort sampled during active COVID-19. The sample consisted of peripheral blood. The chain employs TRBV25-1 and TRBJ2-7; the D segment could be TRBD2, given 5 matching bases. For the CDR3, the sequence is CASSRGGSYEQYF. The nucleotides are TGTGCCAGCAGTCGGGGTGGCTCCTACGAGCAGTACTTC.